This T cell receptor (beta chain) is from a study of blood T cell repertoires in COVID-19. Study-wide context: Samples of COVID-19 (acute and convalescent) were obtained from the United States, Italy and Spain.

This table comes from immunoSEQ multiplex PCR, and its TCRdb copy is limited to in-frame clones, with some not included. The repertoire holds roughly 250,000 clones, with 84% as singletons. The receptor was derived from a human donor in a cohort sampled during active COVID-19. Material: peripheral blood.

This CDR3 is CASSYTGASTDTQYF. In DNA form, the CDR3 reads TGTGCCAGCAGTTACACAGGGGCGAGCACAGATACGCAGTATTTT. The rearrangement joins TRBV6-5 to TRBJ2-3; TRBD1 aligns across 7 bases. Germline lookup yields CDR1 MNHEY and CDR2 SVGAGI. The CDR3 contains 15 residues. V was pared by 2 bases and J by 0 bases, with 2 bases of the junction left unmatched.